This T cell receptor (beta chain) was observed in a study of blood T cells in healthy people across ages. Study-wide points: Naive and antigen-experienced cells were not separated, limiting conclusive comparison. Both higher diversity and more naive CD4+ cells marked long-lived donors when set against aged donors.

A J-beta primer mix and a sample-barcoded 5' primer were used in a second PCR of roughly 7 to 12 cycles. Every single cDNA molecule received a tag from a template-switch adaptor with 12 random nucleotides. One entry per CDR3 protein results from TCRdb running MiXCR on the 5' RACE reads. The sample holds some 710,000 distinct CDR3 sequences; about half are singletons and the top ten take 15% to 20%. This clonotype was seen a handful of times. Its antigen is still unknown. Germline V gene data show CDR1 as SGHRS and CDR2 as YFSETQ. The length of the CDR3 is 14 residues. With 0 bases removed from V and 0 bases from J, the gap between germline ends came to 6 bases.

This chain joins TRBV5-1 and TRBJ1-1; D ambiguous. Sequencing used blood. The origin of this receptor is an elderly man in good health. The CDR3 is CASSLERVNTEAFF. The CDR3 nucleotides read TGCGCCAGCAGCTTGGAGAGGGTGAACACTGAAGCTTTCTTT.